This TCR beta chain was found in a study of naive and memory T cell subsets. An oligonucleotide containing a UMI was ligated to the 3' end of TCR cDNA. Adult healthy volunteers gave 2.5 ml peripheral blood for whole-blood RNA. Reverse transcription used DNase-treated unsorted total RNA, aiming for about 1 to 1000 ng. Study-wide results and caveats: This RNA-based method may be sensitive to activation-related transcript changes.

There are a few counts of this clonotype. Its antigen remains unknown. Amplification of ligated cDNA took four PCR rounds with SP2 and nested alpha and beta constant primers. Blood and skin TCR RNA was reverse transcribed with alpha and beta constant primers. TCRdb re-called the 5' RACE reads through MiXCR, storing one row per CDR3 protein. The table records approximately 32,000 distinct CDR3 sequences, over 15% of them present only once. In germline, CDR1 is DFQATT, CDR2 SNEGSKA (reference sequence). The junction had 10 bases not matched to a gene; V was cut back by 2 bases and J by 0 bases. The CDR3 is 17 residues long.

This clonotype was sampled from a female donor in good health. This rearrangement joins TRBV20-1 to TRBJ1-1; 9 bases match TRBD1. The CDR3 DNA reads TGCAGTGCTAGACACTCCGGGACAGGGAGCTTGAACACTGAAGCTTTCTTT. Its protein is CSARHSGTGSLNTEAFF.